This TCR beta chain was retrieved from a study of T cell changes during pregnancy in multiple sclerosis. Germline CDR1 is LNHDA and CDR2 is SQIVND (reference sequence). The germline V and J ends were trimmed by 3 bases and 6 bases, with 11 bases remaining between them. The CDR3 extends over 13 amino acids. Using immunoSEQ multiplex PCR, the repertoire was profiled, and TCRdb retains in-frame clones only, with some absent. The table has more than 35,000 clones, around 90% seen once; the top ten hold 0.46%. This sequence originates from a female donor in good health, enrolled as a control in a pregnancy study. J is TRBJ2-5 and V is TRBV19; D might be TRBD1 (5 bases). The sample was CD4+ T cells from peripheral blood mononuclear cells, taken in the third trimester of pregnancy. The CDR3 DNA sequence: TGTGCCAGTAGTATCAGGGCACAGCAGACCCAGTACTTC. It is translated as CASSIRAQQTQYF.